The sequence of this T cell receptor beta chain was determined in a study of blood T cells in healthy people across ages. Study-level results: A roughly linear fall in TCR beta diversity per million T cells was seen with increasing age. Whereas aged donors had fewer naive CD4+ cells, long-lived donors had more of them and higher diversity. Expanded clonotype changes were possibly confounded by unknown donor CMV status.

The use of a sample-barcoded 5' primer and a J-beta primer mix characterized a second PCR of roughly 7 to 11 cycles. MiXCR was run by TCRdb on the 5' RACE reads, yielding one entry per CDR3 protein. Among roughly 1.5 million distinct CDR3 sequences listed, roughly two fifths were seen once. V shed 0 bases and J 7 bases; nucleotides not matched to a gene: 17. The germline V gene encodes CDR1 SGDLS and CDR2 YYNGEE. The CDR3 is 18 amino acids. For this clonotype: Its specificity is unknown.

This sequence originates from a young woman in good health. The chain uses TRBV9 and TRBJ2-7; 9 positions match TRBD2. Sequencing was done on a sample of blood. CDR3 sequence: CASSVAPPKRGAGSEQYF. CDR3 coding DNA: TGTGCCAGCAGCGTAGCCCCCCCCAAGCGGGGGGCAGGGAGTGAGCAGTACTTC.